This TCR beta chain was sequenced in a study of blood T cell repertoires in COVID-19. Study as a whole: From T cells, B-cell-depleted T cells, or PBMCs came the material, which was cDNA or gDNA.

Authors' processing steps: Cell counts per sample came from amplifying reference gene primers. Here immunoSEQ multiplex PCR was the method, and the copy in TCRdb shows in-frame clones only, minus some. V and J calls and clone size follow that table, whereas D and trimming were derived from the DNA. This sample yields 300,000 to 400,000 clones, of which 85% to 90% are seen a single time; 0.95% to 1% belongs to the top ten. Individuals drawn from 24 US areas were about 18 to 100 years old. The CDR3 runs to 16 residues. Trimming took 2 bases from V and 6 from J; bases not matched to a gene: 11. Germline CDR1 MNHEY, CDR2 SVGAGI.

The chain has TRBV6-5 and TRBJ1-2; 8 positions match TRBD1. The source is a woman in her 30s with acute COVID-19. The sample was PBMCs or T cells enriched from blood (not recorded which). CDR3 DNA: TGTGCCAGCAGTTACGTAGAGTCAGGGGGCCGGAATGGCTACACCTTC. As protein: CASSYVESGGRNGYTF.